The rows below give T cell receptor beta chains drawn from one sample of a study of lymphopenia after photon versus proton radiotherapy. Here immunoSEQ multiplex PCR was the method, and the copy in TCRdb shows in-frame clones only, minus some. This sample has about 12,000 clones, with roughly 90% found just once. The specimen was peripheral blood, collected from a patient treated with proton-based radiotherapy. Every receptor here comes from a man in his 60s with pancreatic cancer. The CDR3 runs from the conserved cysteine through the conserved F or W.

V,CDR3
TRBV28,CASNPQAALGQGLDEQYF
TRBV7-2,CASSPDFSSYNEQFF
TRBV7-2,CASSLVGGLATDTQYF
TRBV27,CASSFDRLYGNEQFF
TRBV28,CASRGGQKYSPLHF
TRBV7-9,CASSTSGTGIQETQYF
TRBV9,CASSAQEGGAVFNEQFF
TRBV6-1,CASNRRDQETQYF
TRBV4-2,CASSQDLGREELFF
TRBV27,CASSDRGLSGNTIYF
TRBV2,CASRSGFEAFF
TRBV29-1,CSATSGKSSYNEQFF
TRBV10-3,CAIRERASSYEQYF
TRBV28,CASTGTYNEQFF
TRBV30,CASGGQGERTEAFF
TRBV14,CASSHRQGRNSPLHF
TRBV2,CASSGRDRAYEQYF
TRBV12-5,CASGLVPSINEQFF
TRBV29-1,CSFGGASGRAVDEQFF
TRBV30,CAWSKQGTGELFF
TRBV28,CASSFAGTVYEQYF
TRBV7-2,CASSPEGTIGEQYF
TRBV4-1,CASSQVLAGASTDTQYF
TRBV6-5,CASSYGTSRGDTQYF
TRBV7-9,CASSPRMGSWYTIYF